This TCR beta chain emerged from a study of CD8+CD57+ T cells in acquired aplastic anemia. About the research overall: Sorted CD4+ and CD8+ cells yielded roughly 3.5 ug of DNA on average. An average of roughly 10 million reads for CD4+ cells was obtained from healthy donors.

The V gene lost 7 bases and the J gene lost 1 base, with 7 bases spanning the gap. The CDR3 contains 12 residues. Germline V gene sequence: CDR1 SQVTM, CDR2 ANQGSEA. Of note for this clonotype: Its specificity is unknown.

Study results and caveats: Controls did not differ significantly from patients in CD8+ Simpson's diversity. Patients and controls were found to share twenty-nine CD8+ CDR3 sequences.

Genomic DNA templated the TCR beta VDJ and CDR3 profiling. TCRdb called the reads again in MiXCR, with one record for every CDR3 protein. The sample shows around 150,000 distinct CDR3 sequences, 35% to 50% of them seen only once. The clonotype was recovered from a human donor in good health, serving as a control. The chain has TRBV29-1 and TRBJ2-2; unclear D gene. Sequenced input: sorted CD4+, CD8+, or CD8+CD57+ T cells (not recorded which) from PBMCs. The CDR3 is CSGHMNTGELFF. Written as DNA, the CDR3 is TGCAGCGGTCACATGAACACCGGGGAGCTGTTTTTT.